A selection of T cell receptor beta chains follows, all from one sample in a study of memory CD8 T cells in hepatitis C reinfection. Clones were sequenced by immunoSEQ multiplex PCR, and TCRdb holds only the in-frame ones, with some missing. This repertoire shows just over 50,000 clones, roughly 91% found once; its top ten account for over 0.95%. The sample taken for sequencing was naive CD8+ T cells sorted from blood. These receptors were collected from a man younger than 35 with hepatitis C virus infection. CDR3s include the opening cysteine and the closing phenylalanine or tryptophan. The D gene is left open where the match is weak. Not every row has a clone size; where given, it reads once, few, many or a size class.

d_gene: TRBD1; j_gene: TRBJ2-2; abundance: few; v_gene: TRBV6-6; CDR3nt: TGTGCCAGCAGCCGCGGACAGGGAACCACCGGGGAGCTGTTTTTT; CDR3aa: CASSRGQGTTGELFF
d_gene: .; j_gene: TRBJ2-5; abundance: .; v_gene: TRBV2; CDR3nt: TGTGCCAGCAGTGAAGGACTGGCAGAGACCCAGTACTTC; CDR3aa: CASSEGLAETQYF
d_gene: TRBD1; j_gene: TRBJ1-2; abundance: once; v_gene: TRBV10-3; CDR3nt: TGTGCCATCAGTGAGTCGAGTCAAGGGGGCGCCTATGGCTACACCTTC; CDR3aa: CAISESSQGGAYGYTF
d_gene: .; j_gene: TRBJ2-3; abundance: .; v_gene: TRBV9; CDR3nt: TGTGCCAGCAGCGTAATCAACGGGATCGGCACAGATACGCAGTATTTT; CDR3aa: CASSVINGIGTDTQYF
d_gene: .; j_gene: TRBJ1-1; abundance: .; v_gene: TRBV7-8; CDR3nt: TGTGCCAGCAGCCCCCGACAGTTTGGTGAAGCTTTCTTT; CDR3aa: CASSPRQFGEAFF
d_gene: .; j_gene: TRBJ1-1; abundance: few; v_gene: TRBV7-6; CDR3nt: TGTGCCAGCAGCTTGGGTGGACAGTTAGGTGGCACTGAAGCTTTCTTT; CDR3aa: CASSLGGQLGGTEAFF
d_gene: TRBD2; j_gene: TRBJ2-1; abundance: .; v_gene: TRBV28; CDR3nt: TGTGCCAGCAGTCTACTAGCGGGAGGGTCGCATGAGCAGTTCTTC; CDR3aa: CASSLLAGGSHEQFF
d_gene: TRBD1; j_gene: TRBJ2-2; abundance: .; v_gene: TRBV5-4; CDR3nt: TGTGCCAGCAGCCCAGTGGACAGGACCGGGGAGCTGTTTTTT; CDR3aa: CASSPVDRTGELFF
d_gene: .; j_gene: TRBJ2-1; abundance: .; v_gene: TRBV6-5; CDR3nt: TGTGCCAGCACCCCCCTCCTGGGGGCCCCTGAGCAGTTCTTC; CDR3aa: CASTPLLGAPEQFF
d_gene: .; j_gene: TRBJ2-3; abundance: .; v_gene: TRBV2; CDR3nt: TGTGCCAGCAGTGGGGGAGTGTCTGATACGCAGTATTTT; CDR3aa: CASSGGVSDTQYF
d_gene: TRBD2; j_gene: TRBJ2-3; abundance: .; v_gene: TRBV7-2; CDR3nt: TGTGCCAGCAGCCCGGGGGGGGCCACAGACCACACAGATACGCAGTATTTT; CDR3aa: CASSPGGATDHTDTQYF
d_gene: .; j_gene: TRBJ1-2; abundance: .; v_gene: TRBV5-4; CDR3nt: TGTGCCAGCAGCTTTACAGCAGGAGGTAACTATGGCTACACCTTC; CDR3aa: CASSFTAGGNYGYTF
d_gene: .; j_gene: TRBJ2-1; abundance: .; v_gene: TRBV13; CDR3nt: TGTGCCAGCAGCCCTGCGGTGGTCGATGAGCAGTTCTTC; CDR3aa: CASSPAVVDEQFF
d_gene: TRBD1; j_gene: TRBJ1-4; abundance: .; v_gene: TRBV6-6; CDR3nt: TGTGCCAGACTACAGGGGGCCGGAGGTGAAAAACTGTTTTTT; CDR3aa: CARLQGAGGEKLFF
d_gene: .; j_gene: TRBJ2-7; abundance: .; v_gene: TRBV2; CDR3nt: TGTGCCAGCAGTATCCGGGACTTTGGTTCCTACGAGCAGTACTTC; CDR3aa: CASSIRDFGSYEQYF
d_gene: TRBD1; j_gene: TRBJ1-2; abundance: .; v_gene: TRBV6-5; CDR3nt: TGTGCCAGCAGCCAGGACAGGAATGGCTACACCTTC; CDR3aa: CASSQDRNGYTF
d_gene: TRBD1; j_gene: TRBJ2-1; abundance: .; v_gene: TRBV28; CDR3nt: TGTGCCAGCAGTCCACGGGACAGGGACTACAATGAGCAGTTCTTC; CDR3aa: CASSPRDRDYNEQFF
d_gene: .; j_gene: TRBJ2-5; abundance: .; v_gene: TRBV29-1; CDR3nt: TGCAGCGTTGAAGAACCAGGGGATTCCAAAGAGACCCAGTACTTC; CDR3aa: CSVEEPGDSKETQYF
d_gene: .; j_gene: TRBJ2-1; abundance: .; v_gene: TRBV7-9; CDR3nt: TGTGCCAGCAGCTTAGTGGTTTCGCGCAATGAGCAGTTCTTC; CDR3aa: CASSLVVSRNEQFF
d_gene: TRBD1; j_gene: TRBJ1-2; abundance: .; v_gene: TRBV6-5; CDR3nt: TGTGCCAGCAGTCAAGACAGGGGGCGTAGCTATGGCTACACCTTC; CDR3aa: CASSQDRGRSYGYTF
d_gene: TRBD2; j_gene: TRBJ2-3; abundance: .; v_gene: TRBV13; CDR3nt: TGTGCCAGCAGCCATGGGACTAGCGGATTCACAGATACGCAGTATTTT; CDR3aa: CASSHGTSGFTDTQYF
d_gene: .; j_gene: TRBJ2-5; abundance: once; v_gene: TRBV4-2; CDR3nt: TGTGCCAGCAGCCGGGACTGGGTTCCGCAAGAGACCCAGTACTTC; CDR3aa: CASSRDWVPQETQYF
d_gene: TRBD1; j_gene: TRBJ1-4; abundance: .; v_gene: TRBV27; CDR3nt: TGTGCCAGCAGCGGACAGGGGGGGGTTTTTGCAACTAATGAAAAACTGTTTTTT; CDR3aa: CASSGQGGVFATNEKLFF
d_gene: .; j_gene: TRBJ1-1; abundance: few; v_gene: TRBV6-1; CDR3nt: TGTGCCAGTAGGAACACTGAAGCTTTCTTT; CDR3aa: CASRNTEAFF
d_gene: TRBD2; j_gene: TRBJ2-1; abundance: .; v_gene: TRBV7-9; CDR3nt: TGTGCCAGCAGCGCAGGGACTAGCGGGGGTGATGAGCAGTTCTTC; CDR3aa: CASSAGTSGGDEQFF
d_gene: TRBD1; j_gene: TRBJ2-3; abundance: .; v_gene: TRBV2; CDR3nt: TGTGCCAGCAGAACAGGGGACGACACAGATACGCAGTATTTT; CDR3aa: CASRTGDDTDTQYF
d_gene: .; j_gene: TRBJ2-7; abundance: .; v_gene: TRBV5-6; CDR3nt: TGTGCCAGCAGCTTGGTGGCTTCCTACGAGCAGTACTTC; CDR3aa: CASSLVASYEQYF
d_gene: .; j_gene: TRBJ2-7; abundance: once; v_gene: TRBV11-2; CDR3nt: TGTGCCAGCAGCTACGAGGGCGAGCAGTACTTC; CDR3aa: CASSYEGEQYF
d_gene: .; j_gene: TRBJ1-1; abundance: .; v_gene: TRBV7-2; CDR3nt: TGTGCCAGCAGCTACGGAGGGGGGGTAACTGAAGCTTTCTTT; CDR3aa: CASSYGGGVTEAFF
d_gene: TRBD2; j_gene: TRBJ2-5; abundance: .; v_gene: TRBV5-4; CDR3nt: TGTGCCAGCATCCCTGATAGACTAGCGGGAGTATCCGGGGAGACCCAGTACTTC; CDR3aa: CASIPDRLAGVSGETQYF
d_gene: TRBD2; j_gene: TRBJ2-7; abundance: .; v_gene: TRBV6-5; CDR3nt: TGTGCCAGCAGCCTGCTAGCGGGCGCCTACGAGCAGTACTTC; CDR3aa: CASSLLAGAYEQYF
d_gene: .; j_gene: TRBJ1-2; abundance: .; v_gene: TRBV11-2; CDR3nt: TGTGCCAGCAGCTTTGATCGAGAAGGCTACACCTTC; CDR3aa: CASSFDREGYTF
d_gene: TRBD2; j_gene: TRBJ2-3; abundance: .; v_gene: TRBV6-5; CDR3nt: TGTGCCAGCAGTTACTCCCCGGGGGGAACCACAGATACGCAGTATTTT; CDR3aa: CASSYSPGGTTDTQYF
d_gene: .; j_gene: TRBJ2-7; abundance: once; v_gene: TRBV27; CDR3nt: TGTGCCAGCAGCCCTTCCTCGGGTTACGAGCAGTACTTC; CDR3aa: CASSPSSGYEQYF
d_gene: .; j_gene: TRBJ1-1; abundance: .; v_gene: TRBV6-1; CDR3nt: TGTGCCAGCAGTGAGGGCGGGGACACTGAAGCTTTCTTT; CDR3aa: CASSEGGDTEAFF
d_gene: .; j_gene: TRBJ2-7; abundance: .; v_gene: TRBV11-2; CDR3nt: TGTGCCAGCAGCTTAGATGGGGCAAGTTCCTACGAGCAGTACTTC; CDR3aa: CASSLDGASSYEQYF
d_gene: .; j_gene: TRBJ1-2; abundance: .; v_gene: TRBV6-1; CDR3nt: TGTGCCAGCAGGTTTACGGGACTTACGAACTATGGCTACACCTTC; CDR3aa: CASRFTGLTNYGYTF
d_gene: .; j_gene: TRBJ2-3; abundance: .; v_gene: TRBV4-3; CDR3nt: TGCGCCAGCAGCCGCTATTTTGTCTCGAGCACAGATACGCAGTATTTT; CDR3aa: CASSRYFVSSTDTQYF
d_gene: .; j_gene: TRBJ2-7; abundance: .; v_gene: TRBV7-9; CDR3nt: TGTGCCAGCAGCTACATTTCCTACGAGCAGTACTTC; CDR3aa: CASSYISYEQYF
d_gene: TRBD1; j_gene: TRBJ1-5; abundance: .; v_gene: TRBV7-6; CDR3nt: TGTGCCAGCAGCTTAGCAGGGGGCGGAAAGCCCCAGCATTTT; CDR3aa: CASSLAGGGKPQHF
d_gene: .; j_gene: TRBJ2-1; abundance: .; v_gene: TRBV6-7; CDR3nt: TGTGCCAGCAGTTACTCGTTCCGTGAGCAGTTCTTC; CDR3aa: CASSYSFREQFF
d_gene: TRBD1; j_gene: TRBJ1-4; abundance: few; v_gene: TRBV4-3; CDR3nt: TGCGCCAGCAGCCAAACAGCAGGGGGTACTATCAATGAAAAACTGTTTTTT; CDR3aa: CASSQTAGGTINEKLFF